Following are 15 T cell receptor beta chains from one sample sequenced in a study of T cell changes during pregnancy in multiple sclerosis. Sequencing used immunoSEQ multiplex PCR; TCRdb keeps in-frame clones, though not all of them. The table records approximately 45,000 clones, approximately 92% of them present only once. This sample comprised CD4+ T cells from peripheral blood mononuclear cells, obtained in the first trimester of pregnancy. These receptors came from a female donor with multiple sclerosis, enrolled in a pregnancy study.

The chain has TRBV13 and TRBJ2-5; tentatively, D is TRBD1 (7 bases). The ends were cut back, 5 bases at V and 5 bases at J, with 18 bases in the middle. This CDR3 is built from 15 residues. In germline, CDR1 is PRHDT, CDR2 FYEKMQ (reference sequence). The CDR3 DNA reads TGTGCCAGCAGCCAGGAGGGGGCGCGTGGGGAGACCCAGTACTTC. Residues: CASSQEGARGETQYF. Drawing the rest from reference TRBV13 and TRBJ2-5, the complete variable domain is AAGVIQSPRHLIKEKRETATLKCYPIPRHDTVYWYQQGPGQDPQFLISFYEKMQSDKGSIPDRFSAQQFSDYHSELNMSSLELGDSALYFCASSQEGARGETQYFGPGTRLLVL.

This clone showed up just once. The genes are TRBV19 and TRBJ2-1; TRBD2 agrees at 7 bases. CDR1 is LNHDA and CDR2 is SQIVND in the germline V gene (reference sequence). The CDR3 has 14 residues. V lost 3 bases and J lost 9; bases outside the gene matches: 8. CDR3 amino acids: CASSISAGVGEQFF. DNA of the CDR3: TGTGCCAGTAGTATCAGCGCGGGAGTGGGTGAGCAGTTCTTC.

This clone was counted only a few times. The V gene is TRBV5-1, the J gene TRBJ1-3; 7 nucleotides align to TRBD1. Per the germline V gene, CDR1 is SGHRS and CDR2 is YFSETQ. CDR3 size: 15 residues. The ends lost 2 bases at V and 2 bases at J; junction bases unmatched: 4. The CDR3 bases are TGCGCCAGCAGCTTACCCGGGACAGCTGGAAACACCATATATTTT. Translated, it gives CASSLPGTAGNTIYF.

The J gene is TRBJ1-6, the V gene TRBV7-9; D unclear. The germline V gene has CDR1 SEHNR and CDR2 FQNEAQ (reference sequence). The V gene lost 5 bases and the J gene lost 9 bases, with 17 bases spanning the gap. The CDR3 has 15 residues. The CDR3 DNA is TGTGCCAGCAGCCCGGAGTCGGGATTCGGTTCACCCCTCCACTTT. Protein product: CASSPESGFGSPLHF. Based on the CDR3 plus reference TRBV7-9 and TRBJ1-6, the full variable domain is DTGVSQNPRHKITKRGQNVTFRCDPISEHNRLYWYRQTLGQGPEFLTYFQNEAQLEKSRLLSDRFSAERPKGSFSTLEIQRTEQGDSAMYLCASSPESGFGSPLHFGNGTRLTVT.

This chain connects TRBV19 to TRBJ2-7, with a weak D call TRBD1 (6 bases). Trimming removed 9 bases from V and 0 bases from J, with 9 bases in between. Looked up from germline, CDR1 is LNHDA and CDR2 is SQIVND (reference sequence). The CDR3 has 12 residues. CDR3: CASRGSSYEQYF. CDR3 DNA sequence: TGTGCCAGCAGGGGAAGCTCCTACGAGCAGTACTTC.

The V and J genes are TRBV2 and TRBJ1-6, with 8 positions matching TRBD1. V lost 5 bases, J lost 7 bases, and 4 bases stayed unmatched. The germline CDR1 and CDR2 sequences are SNHLY and FYNNEI. This CDR3 is built from 14 residues. The CDR3 loop is CASSQDRVNSPLHF. CDR3 sequence (DNA): TGTGCCAGCAGTCAGGACAGGGTCAATTCACCCCTCCACTTT.

The sample holds a few counts of this clone. The chain carries TRBV29-1 and TRBJ2-5, with D possibly TRBD2 on 5 matching bases. The V gene's germline CDR1 is SQVTM and CDR2 ANQGSEA. The CDR3 runs to 13 residues. The V and J ends lost 6 bases and 2 bases respectively, with 13 bases between them. CDR3 sequence: CSVAGSWQETQYF. In DNA form, the CDR3 reads TGCAGCGTGGCTGGGAGCTGGCAAGAGACCCAGTACTTC.

V usage is TRBV23-1 and J usage is TRBJ1-4; D not resolved. TRBV23-1 is marked as an open reading frame, function uncertain. CDR3 length: 17 residues. V shed 8 bases and J shed 8 bases, with 27 bases lying between them. The CDR3 sequence is CASWSISKSSYREKLFF. The DNA for the CDR3 is TGCGCCAGCTGGTCAATATCCAAATCAAGTTACCGGGAAAAACTGTTTTTT.

The V call is TRBV2, the J call TRBJ1-5; maybe TRBD1 (5 bases). Germline V gene sequence: CDR1 SNHLY, CDR2 FYNNEI. Trimming stripped 1 base from V and 11 bases from J, with 9 bases between. The CDR3 contains 12 residues. The CDR3 coding sequence is TGTGCCAGCAGTGAAGGGGCAGGGTCCCAGCATTTT. Its translation: CASSEGAGSQHF.

The rearrangement uses TRBV5-1 and TRBJ1-1; D might be TRBD1 (5 bases). The length of the CDR3 is 15 residues. Germline V gene lookup returns CDR1 SGHRS and CDR2 YFSETQ. With 4 bases removed from V and 9 bases from J, the gap between germline ends came to 22 bases. Written as DNA, the CDR3 is TGCGCCAGCAGCCTCGAGGGACTCCGAACACTGAAAGCTTTCTTT. It specifies CASSLEGLRTLKAFF.

V gene TRBV7-9 combines with J gene TRBJ2-7; 15 bases line up with TRBD2. From germline, CDR1 is SEHNR and CDR2 FQNEAQ (reference sequence). The CDR3 runs 15 residues. V shed 5 bases, J shed 2 bases, and the junction held 1 base outside the gene matches. The CDR3 loop reads CASSGTSGRPYEQYF. CDR3 in DNA: TGTGCCAGCAGCGGGACTAGCGGGAGGCCCTACGAGCAGTACTTC.

CDR3 region: CASTLRQGVGYGYTF. Here the CDR3 DNA reads TGTGCCAGCACCCTAAGACAGGGGGTCGGCTATGGCTACACCTTC. The chain uses TRBV27 and TRBJ1-2, with 9 bases identical to TRBD1. J gave up 4 bases and V 7 bases, and 10 bases lay outside the gene matches. The CDR3 has 15 amino acids. CDR1 and CDR2 (germline): MNHEY, SMNVEV (reference sequence).

This chain uses TRBV19 with TRBJ1-5, with D unclear. V was clipped by 3 bases and J by 2 bases, with 14 bases between them. This CDR3 is built from 16 residues. Germline V gene sequence: CDR1 LNHDA, CDR2 SQIVND (reference sequence). CDR3 amino acids: CASSIQTRGGNQPQHF. CDR3 nucleotide sequence: TGTGCCAGTAGTATTCAGACACGGGGTGGCAATCAGCCCCAGCATTTT.

The rearrangement links TRBV2 to TRBJ2-2; D is perhaps TRBD2 (6 bases). CDR1 is SNHLY and CDR2 is FYNNEI in the germline V gene. The CDR3 is made up of 14 amino acids. Trimming shortened V by 3 bases and J by 4 bases, and 9 bases separated the two germline ends. The CDR3 spells CASSEGLITGELFF. In nucleotides, the CDR3 is TGTGCCAGCAGTGAGGGACTGATCACCGGGGAGCTGTTTTTT.

This chain uses TRBV6-5 with TRBJ1-1; D might be TRBD1 (6 bases). V lost 7 bases to trimming and J lost 3 bases, with 15 bases between them. Germline values: CDR1 MNHEY, CDR2 SVGAGI. The CDR3 contains 14 residues. The CDR3 DNA reads TGTGCCAGCAACAAACTTGGACAGTACACTGAAGCTTTCTTT. Protein product: CASNKLGQYTEAFF.